This TCR beta chain was sequenced in a study of CXCR3-negative and CXCR3-positive naive CD8 T cells. The CDR3 totals 14 residues. Germline V gene data show CDR1 as SGHRS and CDR2 as YFSETQ. Study conclusions and caveats: The level of CXCR3 expression partially decreased after cryopreservation; the majority of assays used fresh PBMCs. The study found comparably high diversity in both naive subsets and much lower diversity in memory CD8+ cells. TCR interaction strength was inferred from TRB CDR3 physicochemistry, as CD5 matched across naive subsets.

All TRB cDNA libraries came from 5' RACE performed with UMI labels. TCRdb reworked the 5' RACE reads into one entry per CDR3 protein, no DNA. The sample's table shows around 8,000 distinct CDR3 sequences. This clonotype registers medium-sized by frequency. Its antigen is unknown. The chain combines TRBV5-1 with TRBJ2-7; TCRdb calls TRBD2, which cannot be checked without DNA. Specimen: naive CXCR3- CD8+ T cells from blood. The subset: CD45RO-CCR7+CD27+CD95- naive CD8+ T cells lacking CXCR3 (TNR3-). This clonotype was sampled from a human donor in good health. Some clones in this sample may be carry-over from other donors' samples. The CDR3 sequence is CASSLDLSPGEQYF.